The 18 T cell receptor beta chains below were found in one sample sequenced in a study of OX40 agonist ivuxolimab in advanced cancers. Libraries were constructed by the immunoSEQ multiplex PCR assay. Sourced from immuneACCESS, this table was stored by TCRdb with only in-frame sequences that have V and J called. A share of the clones is absent; for the studies checked, an unresolved V gene accounts for under half, and the remainder has no known explanation. This sample gives some 28,000 clones in total; around 86% of them show up just once. The ten top clones hold 28% of the sample. The sample here was CD4+ or CD8+ T cells sorted from blood, taken in a trial of the OX40 agonist ivuxolimab. These receptors were taken from an adult with an advanced solid tumor such as melanoma, head and neck, liver or kidney cancer.

The chain uses TRBV29-1 and TRBJ2-2; D unresolved. CDR3 length: 13 amino acids. Per the germline V gene, CDR1 is SQVTM and CDR2 is ANQGSEA. Trimming stripped 3 bases from V and 4 bases from J, with 9 bases between. The CDR3 region is CSVEVPTTGELFF. The CDR3 DNA reads TGCAGCGTTGAGGTACCCACCACCGGGGAGCTGTTTTTT.

The chain is built from TRBV14 and TRBJ1-2; D is unclear. Germline V lookup: CDR1 SGHDN, CDR2 FVKESK. Trimming pared 1 base from V and 0 bases from J, leaving 6 bases between. This CDR3 has 14 amino acids. The CDR3 is CASSQGPSNYGYTF. The CDR3 nucleotides read TGTGCCAGCAGCCAAGGGCCTTCTAACTATGGCTACACCTTC.

This sequence joins TRBV6-5 and TRBJ2-1; the match to TRBD1 covers 8 bases. This CDR3 contains 14 residues. Germline-derived CDR1 and CDR2 are MNHEY and SVGAGI. V gave up 0 bases and J gave up 10 bases; unmatched junction bases: 5. The CDR3 spells CASSYSTGGYEQFF. CDR3 nucleotide sequence: TGTGCCAGCAGTTACTCTACAGGGGGGTACGAGCAGTTCTTC.

The chain is built from TRBV7-2 and TRBJ2-7; 8 bases fit TRBD2. Germline CDR1 and CDR2: SGHTA and FQGNSA. V gave up 2 bases and J gave up 5 bases; unmatched junction bases: 8. CDR3 length: 15 residues. The CDR3 DNA reads TGTGCCAGCAGCTTATATGGCCTAGCGGGCCACGAGCAGTACTTC. Protein: CASSLYGLAGHEQYF.

The table lists this clone with a few counts. The chain has TRBV11-2 and TRBJ2-3; TRBD2 aligns across 8 bases. V shed 7 bases and J 5 bases; nucleotides not matched to a gene: 11. This CDR3 has 15 amino acids. Per germline, CDR1 SGHAT and CDR2 FQNNGV. The CDR3 reads CASILTGGPGDTQYF. The CDR3 DNA follows: TGTGCCAGCATCCTGACGGGGGGGCCAGGAGATACGCAGTATTTT.

The chain couples TRBV19 to TRBJ1-1, with D uncertain. The CDR3 consists of 12 residues. Trimming stripped 9 bases from V and 7 bases from J, with 15 bases between. Germline V gene lookup returns CDR1 LNHDA and CDR2 SQIVND (reference sequence). CDR3 DNA sequence: TGTGCCAGCACCGAGGGTGGCCTTGAAGCTTTCTTT. Its translation: CASTEGGLEAFF.

This chain links TRBV10-1 with TRBJ2-3; D uncertain. CDR3 length equals 11 residues. With 8 bases removed from V and 2 bases from J, the gap between germline ends came to 5 bases. Germline loops: CDR1 WNHNN, CDR2 SYGVQD (reference sequence). The CDR3 is CASPYTDTQYF. The CDR3 DNA is TGCGCCAGCCCATACACAGATACGCAGTATTTT.

This rearrangement joins TRBV7-9 to TRBJ1-2, with 10 bases fitting TRBD1. The J segment lost 2 bases and the V segment lost 4 bases, leaving 7 bases of the junction unmatched. The CDR3 loop spans 16 amino acids. Germline CDR1 reads SEHNR; CDR2 reads FQNEAQ (reference sequence). In DNA, the CDR3 is TGTGCCAGCAGCTCCACCCGACAGGGGGCAAACTATGGCTACACCTTC. It codes for CASSSTRQGANYGYTF.

The chain joins TRBV6-1 to TRBJ1-2; 7 bases line up with TRBD1. This CDR3 spans 14 amino acids. With V trimmed by 3 bases and J by 4 bases, 5 bases remained unmatched. The germline gives CDR1 MNHNS, CDR2 SASEGT. CDR3 nucleotide sequence: TGTGCCAGCAGTGAGAGGGGGCGAGGCTATGGCTACACCTTC. Amino acid sequence: CASSERGRGYGYTF.

The V gene is TRBV6-5, the J gene TRBJ2-2; D may be TRBD1 (5 bases). Trimming removed 0 bases at V and 6 bases at J, with 8 bases between. This CDR3 comprises 14 residues. The germline V gene encodes CDR1 MNHEY and CDR2 SVGAGI. The CDR3 sequence is CASSYSEGAGELFF. Here the CDR3 DNA reads TGTGCCAGCAGTTACTCGGAAGGGGCCGGGGAGCTGTTTTTT.

V and J are TRBV28 and TRBJ1-2, with 10 bases identical to TRBD1. This CDR3 is 16 amino acids long. From germline, CDR1 is MDHEN and CDR2 SYDVKM. Unmatched junction bases numbered 10, after V lost 5 bases and J lost 4 bases. The CDR3 here is CASSARQGAIGYGYTF. CDR3 in DNA: TGTGCCAGCAGTGCGAGACAGGGGGCGATCGGCTATGGCTACACCTTC.

V usage is TRBV7-9 and J usage is TRBJ1-1; D might be TRBD1 (6 bases). V was clipped by 3 bases and J by 1 base, with 12 bases between them. The germline CDR1 and CDR2 sequences are SEHNR and FQNEAQ (reference sequence). The CDR3 loop spans 15 amino acids. CDR3 amino acids: CASSFPGDTNTEAFF. In DNA, the CDR3 is TGTGCCAGCAGCTTCCCAGGGGACACGAACACTGAAGCTTTCTTT.

The chain carries TRBV5-6 and TRBJ1-1, with D unresolved. Germline V gives CDR1 SGHDT, CDR2 YYEEEE. V lost 2 bases and J 6 bases, leaving 5 bases between the germline ends. CDR3 length: 11 amino acids. CDR3 protein: CASSFAAEAFF. The CDR3 DNA sequence: TGTGCCAGCAGCTTTGCTGCTGAAGCTTTCTTT.

This rearrangement joins TRBV27 to TRBJ2-3; the D is unclear. The CDR3 totals 14 residues. V lost 1 base and J lost 2, with 7 bases in between. Germline CDR1 and CDR2: MNHEY and SMNVEV (reference sequence). Here the CDR3 DNA reads TGTGCCAGCAGTTTATACGCGGACACAGATACGCAGTATTTT. This sequence encodes CASSLYADTDTQYF.

This clone was observed a single time. The rearrangement joins TRBV25-1 to TRBJ2-7, with D possibly called TRBD1 or TRBD2 (5 bases each). Germline CDR1 is MGHDK and CDR2 is SYGVNS. V dropped 2 bases and J dropped 0 bases, with 11 bases sitting between them. The CDR3 has 15 amino acids. CDR3 protein: CASSEGGWDSYEQYF. The CDR3 DNA reads TGTGCCAGCAGTGAAGGGGGTTGGGACTCCTACGAGCAGTACTTC.

This clone turned up a few times. The CDR3 region is CASRAQGEGNTIYF. CDR3 DNA sequence: TGTGCCAGCAGGGCACAGGGCGAGGGAAACACCATATATTTT. The chain has TRBV27 and TRBJ1-3; a weak D match, TRBD1 (6 bases). The germline CDR1 and CDR2 sequences are MNHEY and SMNVEV (reference sequence). Trimming removed 6 bases at V and 4 bases at J, with 13 bases between. This CDR3 has 14 amino acids.

This chain links TRBV25-1 with TRBJ1-2; D gene unclear. V was pared by 5 bases and J by 8 bases, with 9 bases between. The CDR3 covers 11 residues. Germline V gives CDR1 MGHDK, CDR2 SYGVNS. CDR3 region: CASSTWNGYTF. The CDR3 region has the DNA TGTGCCAGCAGTACGTGGAACGGCTACACCTTC.

The chain uses TRBV18 and TRBJ2-1; TRBD2 aligns across 9 bases. Per the germline V gene, CDR1 is KGHSH and CDR2 is LQKENI. J was trimmed by 1 base and V by 4 bases; bases with no gene match: 8. The CDR3 extends over 17 amino acids. The CDR3: CASSLRSGGKSYNEQFF. For the CDR3, the DNA is TGTGCCAGCTCACTACGGAGCGGGGGGAAATCCTACAATGAGCAGTTCTTC.